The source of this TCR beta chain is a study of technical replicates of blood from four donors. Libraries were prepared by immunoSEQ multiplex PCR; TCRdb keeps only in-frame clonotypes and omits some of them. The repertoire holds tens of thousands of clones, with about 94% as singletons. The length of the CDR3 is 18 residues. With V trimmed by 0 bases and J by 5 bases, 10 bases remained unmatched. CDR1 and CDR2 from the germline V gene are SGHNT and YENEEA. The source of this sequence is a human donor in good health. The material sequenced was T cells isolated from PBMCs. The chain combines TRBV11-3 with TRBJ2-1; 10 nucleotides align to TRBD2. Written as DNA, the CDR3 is TGTGCCAGCAGCTTAGATGATGGACTAGCGGAACTAAACAATGAGCAGTTCTTC. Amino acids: CASSLDDGLAELNNEQFF. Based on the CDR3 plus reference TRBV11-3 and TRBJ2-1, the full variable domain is EAGVVQSPRYKIIEKKQPVAFWCNPISGHNTLYWYLQNLGQGPELLIRYENEEAVDDSQLPKDRFSAERLKGVDSTLKIQPAELGDSAVYLCASSLDDGLAELNNEQFFGPGTRLTVL.